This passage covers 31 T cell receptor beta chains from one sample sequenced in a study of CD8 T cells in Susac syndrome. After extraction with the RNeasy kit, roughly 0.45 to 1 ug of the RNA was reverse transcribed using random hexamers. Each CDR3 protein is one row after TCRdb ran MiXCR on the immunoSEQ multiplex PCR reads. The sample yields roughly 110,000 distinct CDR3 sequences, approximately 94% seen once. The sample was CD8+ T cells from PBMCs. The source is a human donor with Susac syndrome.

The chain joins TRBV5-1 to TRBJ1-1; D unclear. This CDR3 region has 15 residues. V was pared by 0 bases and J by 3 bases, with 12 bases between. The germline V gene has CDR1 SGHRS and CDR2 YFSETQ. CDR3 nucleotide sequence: TGCGCCAGCAGCTTGGATTACCAGCCGTACACTGAAGCTTTCTTT. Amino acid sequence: CASSLDYQPYTEAFF.

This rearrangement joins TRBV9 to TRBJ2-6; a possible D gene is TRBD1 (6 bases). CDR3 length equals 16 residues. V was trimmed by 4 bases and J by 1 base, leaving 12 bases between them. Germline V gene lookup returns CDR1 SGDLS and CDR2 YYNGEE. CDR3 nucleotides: TGTGCCAGCAGCCCCCAGGGGAATTCTGGGGCCAACGTCCTGACTTTC. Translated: CASSPQGNSGANVLTF. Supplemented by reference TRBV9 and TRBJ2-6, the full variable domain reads DSGVTQTPKHLITATGQRVTLRCSPRSGDLSVYWYQQSLDQGLQFLIQYYNGEERAKGNILERFSAQQFPDLHSELNLSSLELGDSALYFCASSPQGNSGANVLTFGAGSRLTVL.

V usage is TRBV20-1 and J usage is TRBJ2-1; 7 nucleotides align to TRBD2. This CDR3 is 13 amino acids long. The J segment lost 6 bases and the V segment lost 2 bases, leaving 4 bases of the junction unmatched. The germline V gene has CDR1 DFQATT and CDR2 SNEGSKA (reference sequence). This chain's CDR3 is CSARHLAANEQFF. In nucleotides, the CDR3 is TGCAGTGCTAGACACCTAGCGGCCAATGAGCAGTTCTTC.

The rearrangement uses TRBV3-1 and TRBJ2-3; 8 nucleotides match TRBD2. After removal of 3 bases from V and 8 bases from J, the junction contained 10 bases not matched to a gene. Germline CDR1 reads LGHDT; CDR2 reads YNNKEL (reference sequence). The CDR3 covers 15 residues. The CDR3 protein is CASSHPGRGAVTQYF. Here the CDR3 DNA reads TGTGCCAGCAGCCACCCGGGGCGGGGGGCCGTTACGCAGTATTTT.

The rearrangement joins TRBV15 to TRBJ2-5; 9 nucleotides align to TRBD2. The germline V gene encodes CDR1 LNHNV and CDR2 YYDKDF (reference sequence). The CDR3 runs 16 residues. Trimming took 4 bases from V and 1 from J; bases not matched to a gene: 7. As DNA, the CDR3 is TGTGCCACCAGCACCCCTGGAGCGGGGGGCCAAGAGACCCAGTACTTC. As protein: CATSTPGAGGQETQYF.

CDR3 sequence reads: CSARERHAASQETQYF. The DNA for the CDR3 is TGCAGTGCTAGAGAGCGTCACGCTGCTAGCCAAGAGACCCAGTACTTC. The gene calls are TRBV20-1 and TRBJ2-5; no definite D call. This CDR3 region has 16 residues. V lost 0 bases to trimming and J lost 1 base, with 15 bases between them. From germline, CDR1 is DFQATT and CDR2 SNEGSKA (reference sequence).

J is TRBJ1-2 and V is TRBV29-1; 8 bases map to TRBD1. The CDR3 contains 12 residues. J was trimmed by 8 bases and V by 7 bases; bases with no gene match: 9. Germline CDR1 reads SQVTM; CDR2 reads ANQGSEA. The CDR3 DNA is TGCAGCGCCGAGACAGGGGCGGGCGGCTACACCTTC. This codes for CSAETGAGGYTF.

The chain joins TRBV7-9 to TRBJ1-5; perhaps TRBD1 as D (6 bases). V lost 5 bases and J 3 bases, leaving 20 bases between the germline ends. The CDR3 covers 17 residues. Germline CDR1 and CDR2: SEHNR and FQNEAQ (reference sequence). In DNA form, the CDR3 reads TGTGCCAGCAGCCCGCACTTCGCGACAGGACTCAATCAGCCCCAGCATTTT. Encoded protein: CASSPHFATGLNQPQHF.

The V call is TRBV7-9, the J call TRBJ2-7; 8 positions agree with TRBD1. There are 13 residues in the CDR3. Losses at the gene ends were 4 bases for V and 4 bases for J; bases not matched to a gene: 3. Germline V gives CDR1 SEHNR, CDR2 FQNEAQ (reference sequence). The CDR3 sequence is CASSSTGEYEQYF. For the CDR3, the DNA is TGTGCCAGCAGCTCGACAGGGGAATACGAGCAGTACTTC.

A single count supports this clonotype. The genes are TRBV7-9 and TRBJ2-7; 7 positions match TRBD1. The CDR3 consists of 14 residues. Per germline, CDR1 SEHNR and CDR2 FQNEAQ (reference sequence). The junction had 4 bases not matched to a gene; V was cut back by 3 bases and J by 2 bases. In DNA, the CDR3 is TGTGCCAGCAGCTTGTGGGACAGACCCTACGAGCAGTACTTC. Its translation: CASSLWDRPYEQYF.

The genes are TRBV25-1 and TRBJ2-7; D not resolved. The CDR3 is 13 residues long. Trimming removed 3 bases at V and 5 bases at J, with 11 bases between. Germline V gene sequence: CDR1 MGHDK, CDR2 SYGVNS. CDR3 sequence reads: CASSESRFDEQYF. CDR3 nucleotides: TGTGCCAGCAGTGAGAGCAGATTTGACGAGCAGTACTTC.

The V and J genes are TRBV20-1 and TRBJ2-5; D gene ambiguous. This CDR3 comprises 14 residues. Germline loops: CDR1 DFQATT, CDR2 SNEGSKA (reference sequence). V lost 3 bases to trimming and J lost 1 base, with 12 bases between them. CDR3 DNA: TGCAGTGCTAGTCCGCATTCGGGCCAAGAGACCCAGTACTTC. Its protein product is CSASPHSGQETQYF.

CDR3 protein: CASSPAVYGYTF. DNA of the CDR3: TGTGCCAGCAGTCCAGCGGTCTATGGCTACACCTTC. The chain employs TRBV12-3 or TRBV12-4 and TRBJ1-2; D remains ambiguous. The CDR3 has 12 amino acids. V dropped 5 bases and J dropped 4 bases, with 8 bases sitting between them.

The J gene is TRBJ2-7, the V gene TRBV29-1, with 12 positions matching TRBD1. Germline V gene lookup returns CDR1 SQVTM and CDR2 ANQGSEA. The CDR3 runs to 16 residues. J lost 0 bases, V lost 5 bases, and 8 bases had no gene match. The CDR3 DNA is TGCAGCGTTCAAATCCCGGGACAGGGGGCCTCCTACGAGCAGTACTTC. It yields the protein CSVQIPGQGASYEQYF.

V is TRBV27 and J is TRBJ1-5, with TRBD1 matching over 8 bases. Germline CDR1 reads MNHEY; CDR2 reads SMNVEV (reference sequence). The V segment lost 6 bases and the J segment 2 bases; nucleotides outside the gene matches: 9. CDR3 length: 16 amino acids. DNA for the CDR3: TGTGCCAGCAGGCCCTCAGGGGGCGGTGGCAATCAGCCCCAGCATTTT. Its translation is CASRPSGGGGNQPQHF.

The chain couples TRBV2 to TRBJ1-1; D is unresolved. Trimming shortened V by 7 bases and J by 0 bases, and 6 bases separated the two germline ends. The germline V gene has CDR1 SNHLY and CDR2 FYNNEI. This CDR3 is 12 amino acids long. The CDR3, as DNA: TGTGCCAGCACAAATGTGAACACTGAAGCTTTCTTT. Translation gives CASTNVNTEAFF.

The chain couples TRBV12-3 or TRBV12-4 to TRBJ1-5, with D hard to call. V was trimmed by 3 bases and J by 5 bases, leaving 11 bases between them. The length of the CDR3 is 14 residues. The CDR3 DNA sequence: TGTGCCAGCAGTTTTAGTGAGGGTTATCAGCCCCAGCATTTT. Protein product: CASSFSEGYQPQHF.

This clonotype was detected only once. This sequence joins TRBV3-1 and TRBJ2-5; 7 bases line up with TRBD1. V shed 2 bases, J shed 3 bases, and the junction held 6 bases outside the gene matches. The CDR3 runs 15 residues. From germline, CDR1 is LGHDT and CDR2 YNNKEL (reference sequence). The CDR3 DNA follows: TGTGCCAGCAGCCAATCAACCGGGACAGAAGAGACCCAGTACTTC. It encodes CASSQSTGTEETQYF.

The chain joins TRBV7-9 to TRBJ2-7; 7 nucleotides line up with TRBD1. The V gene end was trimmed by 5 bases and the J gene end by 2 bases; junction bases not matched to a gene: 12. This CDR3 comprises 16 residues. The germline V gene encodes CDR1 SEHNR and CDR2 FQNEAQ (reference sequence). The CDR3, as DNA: TGTGCCAGCAGCCCAACCTCAGGACAGGCCACCTACGAGCAGTACTTC. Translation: CASSPTSGQATYEQYF.

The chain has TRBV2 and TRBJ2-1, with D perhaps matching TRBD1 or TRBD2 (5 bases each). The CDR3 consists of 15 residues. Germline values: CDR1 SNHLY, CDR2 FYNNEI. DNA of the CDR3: TGTGTCCAGCAATTGGGACGTGGCTCCTACAATGAGCAGTTCTTC. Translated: CVQQLGRGSYNEQFF. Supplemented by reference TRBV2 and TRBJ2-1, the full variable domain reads EPEVTQTPSHQVTQMGQEVILRCVPISNHLYFYWYRQILGQKVEFLVSFYNNEISEKSEIFDDQFSVERPDGSNFTLKIRSTKLEDSAMYFCVQQLGRGSYNEQFFGPGTRLTVL.

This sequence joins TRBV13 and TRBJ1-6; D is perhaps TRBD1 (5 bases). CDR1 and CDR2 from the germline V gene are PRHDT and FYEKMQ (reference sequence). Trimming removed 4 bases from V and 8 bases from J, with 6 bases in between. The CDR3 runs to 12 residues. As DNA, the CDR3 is TGTGCCAGCAGCTGGGGGGATTCACCCCTCCACTTT. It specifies CASSWGDSPLHF. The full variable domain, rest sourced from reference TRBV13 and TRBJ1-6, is AAGVIQSPRHLIKEKRETATLKCYPIPRHDTVYWYQQGPGQDPQFLISFYEKMQSDKGSIPDRFSAQQFSDYHSELNMSSLELGDSALYFCASSWGDSPLHFGNGTRLTVT.

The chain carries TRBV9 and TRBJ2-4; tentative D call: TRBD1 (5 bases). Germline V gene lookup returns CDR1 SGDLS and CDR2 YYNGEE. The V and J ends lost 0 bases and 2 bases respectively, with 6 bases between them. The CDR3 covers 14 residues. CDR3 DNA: TGTGCCAGCAGCGTAGGGGGCACCAAAAACATTCAGTACTTC. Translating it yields CASSVGGTKNIQYF.

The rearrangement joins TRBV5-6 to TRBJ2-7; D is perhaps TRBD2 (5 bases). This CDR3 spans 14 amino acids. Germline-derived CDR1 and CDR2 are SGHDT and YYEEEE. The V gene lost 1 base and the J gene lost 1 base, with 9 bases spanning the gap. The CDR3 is CASSLNRLSYEQYF. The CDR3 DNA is TGTGCCAGCAGCTTGAACCGACTATCCTACGAGCAGTACTTC.

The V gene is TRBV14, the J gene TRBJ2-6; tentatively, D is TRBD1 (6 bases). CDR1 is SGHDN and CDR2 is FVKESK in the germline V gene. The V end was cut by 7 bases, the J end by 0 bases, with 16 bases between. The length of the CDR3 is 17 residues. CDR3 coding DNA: TGTGCCAGCAAGGGGGACAAGTTCTTCTCTGGGGCCAACGTCCTGACTTTC. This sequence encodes CASKGDKFFSGANVLTF.

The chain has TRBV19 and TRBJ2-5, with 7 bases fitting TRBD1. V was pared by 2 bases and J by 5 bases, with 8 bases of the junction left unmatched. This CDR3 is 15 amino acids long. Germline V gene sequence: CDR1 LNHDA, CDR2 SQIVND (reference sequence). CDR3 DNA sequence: TGTGCCAGTAGTATACCATGGACAGGCGGGGAGACCCAGTACTTC. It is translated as CASSIPWTGGETQYF. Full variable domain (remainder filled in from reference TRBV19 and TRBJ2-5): DGGITQSPKYLFRKEGQNVTLSCEQNLNHDAMYWYRQDPGQGLRLIYYSQIVNDFQKGDIAEGYSVSREKKESFPLTVTSAQKNPTAFYLCASSIPWTGGETQYFGPGTRLLVL.

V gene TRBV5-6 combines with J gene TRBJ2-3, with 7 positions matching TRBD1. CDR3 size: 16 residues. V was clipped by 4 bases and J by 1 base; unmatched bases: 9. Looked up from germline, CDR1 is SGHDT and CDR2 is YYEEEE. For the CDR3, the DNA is TGTGCCAGCAGCCAACGTCCCGGGACAGGCACAGATACGCAGTATTTT. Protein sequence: CASSQRPGTGTDTQYF.

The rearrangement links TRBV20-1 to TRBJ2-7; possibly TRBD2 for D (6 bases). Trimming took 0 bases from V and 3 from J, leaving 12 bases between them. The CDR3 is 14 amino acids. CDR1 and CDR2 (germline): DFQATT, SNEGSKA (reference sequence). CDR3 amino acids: CSAREYGTYYEQYF. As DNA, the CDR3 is TGCAGTGCTAGAGAATACGGGACTTACTACGAGCAGTACTTC.

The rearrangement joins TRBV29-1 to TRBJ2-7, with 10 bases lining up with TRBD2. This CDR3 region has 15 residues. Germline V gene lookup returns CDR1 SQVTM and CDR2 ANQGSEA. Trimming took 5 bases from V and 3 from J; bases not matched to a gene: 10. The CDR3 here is CSVSGLAEGVYEQYF. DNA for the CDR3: TGCAGCGTTTCCGGACTAGCGGAGGGTGTCTACGAGCAGTACTTC.

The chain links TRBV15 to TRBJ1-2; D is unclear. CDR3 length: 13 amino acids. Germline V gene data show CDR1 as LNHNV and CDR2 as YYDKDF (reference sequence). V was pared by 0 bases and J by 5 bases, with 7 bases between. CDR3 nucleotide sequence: TGTGCCACCAGCAGAGATAGGGATTATGGCTACACCTTC. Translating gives CATSRDRDYGYTF.

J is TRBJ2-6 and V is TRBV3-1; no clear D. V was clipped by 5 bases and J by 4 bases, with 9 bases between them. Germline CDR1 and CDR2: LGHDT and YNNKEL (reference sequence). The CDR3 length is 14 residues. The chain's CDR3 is CASSYGGGANVLTF. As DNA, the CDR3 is TGTGCCAGCAGCTACGGCGGAGGGGCCAACGTCCTGACTTTC.

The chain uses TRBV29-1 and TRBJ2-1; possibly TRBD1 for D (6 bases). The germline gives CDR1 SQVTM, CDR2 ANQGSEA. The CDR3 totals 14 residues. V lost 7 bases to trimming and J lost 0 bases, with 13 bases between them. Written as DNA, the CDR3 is TGCAGCGCCGCTGGACAGAGCTCCTACAATGAGCAGTTCTTC. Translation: CSAAGQSSYNEQFF.